This TCR beta chain was recovered during a study of T cells in Graves' hyperthyroidism and ophthalmopathy. Those patients with uncontrolled infection, other autoimmune disease, pregnancy or lactation were excluded. The diagnoses drew upon clinical symptoms, serum thyroxine and TRAb, thyroid ultrasound and orbital computed tomography. CDR1 is SGHTA, CDR2 FQGNSA, per germline. V lost 4 bases and J 5 bases, leaving 8 bases between the germline ends. The CDR3 covers 12 residues. As concerns this clonotype: The antigen remains undetermined.

General study points: Model predictions of ophthalmopathy came a median around 7.1 months before onset.

TCR beta CDR3 region amplification was performed from RNA transcripts. TCR CDR3 underwent first-round RT-PCR with the HTBI primer set. TCRdb re-analysed the multiplex PCR reads in MiXCR, keeping a single row per CDR3 protein. The sample records fewer than 650,000 distinct CDR3 sequences, around 50% being singletons. V usage is TRBV7-2 and J usage is TRBJ2-5, with D hard to call. Material: peripheral blood or thyroid tissue (not recorded which). The receptor's source is an adult woman with Graves' disease, either hyperthyroidism or ophthalmopathy (not recorded which). CDR3 protein: CASSCQEETQYF. Written as DNA, the CDR3 is TGTGCCAGCAGCTGCCAAGAGGAGACCCAGTACTTC.